This passage covers 26 T cell receptor beta chains from one sample sequenced in a study of technical replicates of blood from a few donors (dated by TCRdb to about 2017). The library was built by means of the immunoSEQ multiplex PCR assay. Entries here come from immuneACCESS through TCRdb and include only in-frame sequences with V and J called. Some clones fail to appear in such tables; in the studies checked, an unresolved V gene covers under half of the shortfall, and the cause of the remainder is unknown. A total of tens of thousands of clones appear in this sample, around nine tenths of them only once. About 4.5% of the sample is in the top ten clones. Source material: PBMCs. The receptors come from a human donor in good health. Some clones in this sample may be carry-over from other donors' samples.

The J gene is TRBJ1-2, the V gene TRBV2, with 8 bases fitting TRBD1. Germline-derived CDR1 and CDR2 are SNHLY and FYNNEI. The length of the CDR3 is 12 residues. V was clipped by 7 bases and J by 6 bases; unmatched bases: 4. The CDR3 reads CASMQGANGYTF. For the CDR3, the DNA is TGTGCCAGCATGCAGGGGGCGAATGGCTACACCTTC.

The genes are TRBV5-8 and TRBJ2-5; TRBD2 matches at 14 bases. Germline CDR1 is SGHTS and CDR2 is YDEGEE. Trimming removed 5 bases from V and 3 bases from J; junction bases left unmatched: 9. CDR3 length equals 17 residues. CDR3 nucleotides: TGTGCCAGCAGTCTGGGTGGGACTAGCGGGGGAAAAGAGACCCAGTACTTC. As protein: CASSLGGTSGGKETQYF.

With respect to this clone: Sequence at one end of the junction differs from germline and may be a read error. V gene TRBV4-3 combines with J gene TRBJ2-1; 9 nucleotides match TRBD1. The CDR3 totals 13 residues. Looked up from germline, CDR1 is LGHNA and CDR2 is YSLEER. The CDR3 DNA reads TGCGTCAGCAGCGCCCGGGACAGGGTGGGGCAGTTCTTC. Translating it yields CVSSARDRVGQFF.

The table lists this clone with a count of one. This rearrangement joins TRBV7-9 to TRBJ1-1; the D is unclear. This CDR3 region has 13 residues. CDR1 and CDR2 (germline): SEHNR, FQNEAQ (reference sequence). V lost 1 base to trimming and J lost 1 base, with 4 bases between them. CDR3 loop: CASSLVQNTEAFF. Written as DNA, the CDR3 is TGTGCCAGCAGCTTAGTTCAGAACACTGAAGCTTTCTTT.

The chain has TRBV9 and TRBJ2-3; no firm D call. The CDR3 contains 14 residues. The germline V gene encodes CDR1 SGDLS and CDR2 YYNGEE. V lost 4 bases and J lost 2, with 11 bases in between. In DNA, the CDR3 is TGTGCCAGCAGCCCACAAGTAGCCACAGATACGCAGTATTTT. Translation gives CASSPQVATDTQYF.

This chain uses TRBV5-1 with TRBJ2-1, with TRBD2 identical over 7 bases. Germline CDR1 SGHRS, CDR2 YFSETQ. Unmatched junction bases numbered 11, after V lost 3 bases and J lost 8 bases. This CDR3 contains 15 residues. This CDR3 reads CASSWEGRYADEQFF. The CDR3 DNA reads as TGCGCCAGCAGCTGGGAGGGCCGATATGCGGATGAGCAGTTCTTC.

This clone showed up just once. This chain uses TRBV13 with TRBJ2-1, with 16 bases identical to TRBD2. CDR1 PRHDT and CDR2 FYEKMQ come from the germline V gene (reference sequence). CDR3 length: 16 residues. The J segment lost 10 bases and the V segment lost 5 bases, leaving 8 bases of the junction unmatched. The CDR3 coding sequence is TGTGCCAGCAGCGCGGGACTAGCGGGAGGGCCGCTCGAGCAGTTCTTC. Protein: CASSAGLAGGPLEQFF.

This sequence joins TRBV7-3 and TRBJ2-1, with TRBD2 as a possible D gene (6 bases). The CDR3 covers 16 residues. Trimming stripped 1 base from V and 8 bases from J, with 18 bases between. The germline V gene encodes CDR1 SGHTA and CDR2 FQGTGA. The DNA for the CDR3 is TGTGCCAGCAGCTTAAGTGGAGGGGCGACCGCGCATGAGCAGTTCTTC. Amino acids: CASSLSGGATAHEQFF.

This clone was observed a handful of times. V usage is TRBV4-3 and J usage is TRBJ1-1; D is unresolved. The CDR3 is 14 amino acids. Germline V CDR1 and CDR2: LGHNA, YSLEER. V was clipped by 3 bases and J by 6 bases, with 14 bases between them. The CDR3 region has the DNA TGCGCCAGCAGCCAGTCATGGGCGCGACCTGAAGCTTTCTTT. Protein sequence: CASSQSWARPEAFF.

V and J are TRBV7-8 and TRBJ1-2; 9 nucleotides line up with TRBD1. Germline CDR1 and CDR2: SGHVS and FQNEAQ. The CDR3 has 15 residues. V lost 3 bases, J lost 4 bases, and 6 bases stayed unmatched. CDR3 DNA: TGTGCCAGCAGCTTCACAGGGGGCCCTACCTATGGCTACACCTTC. It translates to CASSFTGGPTYGYTF.

The V and J genes are TRBV12-5 and TRBJ2-7; a weak D match, TRBD1 (5 bases). CDR1 is LGHNT, CDR2 FRNRAP, per germline. The CDR3 is 13 residues long. Trimming took off 6 bases at V and 1 base at J, with 10 bases between the two ends. This CDR3 reads CASGLGLSYEQYF. The CDR3 DNA sequence: TGTGCTAGTGGGCTGGGGCTATCCTACGAGCAGTACTTC. Full variable domain (missing parts from reference TRBV12-5 and TRBJ2-7): DARVTQTPRHKVTEMGQEVTMRCQPILGHNTVFWYRQTMMQGLELLAYFRNRAPLDDSGMPKDRFSAEMPDATLATLKIQPSEPRDSAVYFCASGLGLSYEQYFGPGTRLTVT.

The rearrangement joins TRBV6-6 to TRBJ2-7; TRBD1 matches at 8 bases. Germline lookup yields CDR1 MNHNY and CDR2 SVGAGI (reference sequence). The length of the CDR3 is 14 residues. Trimming took 5 bases from V and 4 from J; bases not matched to a gene: 7. CDR3 DNA: TGTGCCAGCAGTCTCCCGGGACAGGAGTACGAGCAGTACTTC. Encoded protein: CASSLPGQEYEQYF.

CDR3 bases: TGTGCCAGCAGCTTAGGCCCGGGACTCCTTTACAATGAGCAGTTCTTC. It is translated as CASSLGPGLLYNEQFF. The J gene is TRBJ2-1, the V gene TRBV11-2, with D possibly being TRBD2 (6 bases). Between the trimmed V and J ends, which lost 1 base and 4 bases, there was a span of 14 bases. Germline CDR1 SGHAT, CDR2 FQNNGV. The CDR3 length is 16 residues.

The chain recombines TRBV18 with TRBJ1-1; TRBD1 aligns across 8 bases. This CDR3 region has 15 residues. Germline V CDR1 and CDR2: KGHSH, LQKENI. J gave up 4 bases and V 1 base, and 5 bases lay outside the gene matches. CDR3 protein: CASSPLEQGVTEAFF. As DNA, the CDR3 is TGTGCCAGCTCACCACTCGAACAGGGGGTCACTGAAGCTTTCTTT.

In its sample, this clone is medium-sized (0.01 to 0.1%). The junction departs from the called germline gene at one end, perhaps through a read error. The chain couples TRBV6-4 to TRBJ2-1; D is unclear. This CDR3 contains 14 residues. Per germline, CDR1 MRHNA and CDR2 SNTAGT. DNA for the CDR3: TGTGCCAGCAGTGACGGGCTATCCTCCAATGAGCAGTTCTTC. Translating gives CASSDGLSSNEQFF.

This chain links TRBV7-6 with TRBJ2-3; possible D gene TRBD2, 5 bases. Per germline, CDR1 SGHVS and CDR2 FNYEAQ. Trimming took off 5 bases at V and 0 bases at J, with 12 bases between the two ends. This CDR3 is built from 15 residues. Here the CDR3 DNA reads TGTGCCAGCAGCGGCGGCGGGTTGAGCACAGATACGCAGTATTTT. The encoded protein is CASSGGGLSTDTQYF.

This clone appeared once. The rearrangement uses TRBV5-4 and TRBJ2-1; the match to TRBD2 covers 13 bases. The CDR3 spans 16 residues. Germline trimming cut 4 bases from V and 7 bases from J; bases unmatched to any gene: 8. Germline CDR1 SGHNT, CDR2 YYREEE (reference sequence). CDR3 sequence: CASSIGLAGELNEQFF. As DNA, the CDR3 is TGTGCCAGCAGCATCGGACTAGCGGGAGAGTTAAATGAGCAGTTCTTC.

The chain uses TRBV7-9 and TRBJ1-1, with unresolved D. Germline CDR1 reads SEHNR; CDR2 reads FQNEAQ (reference sequence). The CDR3 extends over 13 amino acids. Trimming removed 5 bases at V and 4 bases at J, with 11 bases between. CDR3 bases: TGTGCCAGCAGCCCCCCTTATTCCACTGAAGCTTTCTTT. This gives the protein CASSPPYSTEAFF.

The chain uses TRBV7-2 and TRBJ1-2; no firm D call. The V end was cut by 1 base, the J end by 0 bases, with 9 bases between. The CDR3 covers 15 residues. The V gene's germline CDR1 is SGHTA and CDR2 FQGNSA. In DNA form, the CDR3 reads TGTGCCAGCAGCTTAGACCCCACTGCTAACTATGGCTACACCTTC. Translation: CASSLDPTANYGYTF.

This chain links TRBV12-5 with TRBJ2-2, with a weak D call TRBD2 (7 bases). CDR3 length: 15 residues. The ends were cut back, 4 bases at V and 0 bases at J, with 9 bases in the middle. Germline loops: CDR1 LGHNT, CDR2 FRNRAP. The CDR3 here is CASGSGGPNTGELFF. The DNA for the CDR3 is TGTGCTAGTGGTTCCGGGGGGCCGAACACCGGGGAGCTGTTTTTT.

The chain employs TRBV27 and TRBJ1-5; no clear D. The CDR3 is 13 amino acids. V was cut by 5 bases and J by 5 bases, with 10 bases left in between. The V gene's germline CDR1 is MNHEY and CDR2 SMNVEV (reference sequence). The CDR3 bases are TGTGCCAGCAGTGAGAGGGCTTATCAGCCCCAGCATTTT. Encoded protein: CASSERAYQPQHF.

The chain couples TRBV30 to TRBJ1-2; 10 bases line up with TRBD1. Trimming cost V 2 bases and J 7 bases; bases outside gene matches: 19. CDR1 is GTSNPN, CDR2 SVGIG, per germline (reference sequence). This CDR3 region has 18 residues. The CDR3 sequence is CAWSPSPRQGARRRGYTF. Written as DNA, the CDR3 is TGTGCCTGGAGTCCCTCTCCTAGACAGGGGGCGAGAAGACGTGGCTACACCTTC.

The chain has TRBV18 and TRBJ1-1; D perhaps matches TRBD1 (6 bases). V was trimmed by 8 bases and J by 0 bases, leaving 10 bases between them. The CDR3 spans 13 residues. CDR1 is KGHSH, CDR2 LQKENI, per germline. CDR3 sequence reads: CASRQEVNTEAFF. The CDR3 DNA reads TGTGCCAGCCGACAGGAGGTGAACACTGAAGCTTTCTTT. The full variable domain, with the rest looked up from reference TRBV18 and TRBJ1-1, is NAGVMQNPRHLVRRRGQEARLRCSPMKGHSHVYWYRQLPEEGLKFMVYLQKENIIDESGMPKERFSAEFPKEGPSILRIQQVVRGDSAAYFCASRQEVNTEAFFGQGTRLTVV.

This clone occurred a few times. This chain's CDR3 is CASSPPGDRNYGYTF. Here the CDR3 DNA reads TGTGCCAGCAGCCCTCCCGGCGACAGGAACTATGGCTACACCTTC. The chain combines TRBV7-9 with TRBJ1-2, with D perhaps matching TRBD1 (6 bases). Germline V gives CDR1 SEHNR, CDR2 FQNEAQ (reference sequence). The CDR3 runs 15 residues. Trimming left V 5 bases short and J 2 bases short, with 15 bases between. The whole variable domain, filled in from reference TRBV7-9 and TRBJ1-2, reads DTGVSQNPRHKITKRGQNVTFRCDPISEHNRLYWYRQTLGQGPEFLTYFQNEAQLEKSRLLSDRFSAERPKGSFSTLEIQRTEQGDSAMYLCASSPPGDRNYGYTFGSGTRLTVV.

V gene TRBV18 combines with J gene TRBJ2-1, with 8 nucleotides matching TRBD2. Germline V gene data show CDR1 as KGHSH and CDR2 as LQKENI. J lost 13 bases, V lost 6 bases, and 14 bases had no gene match. CDR3 size: 14 residues. The CDR3 DNA follows: TGTGCCAGCTCGCCCCCTCAAGCAGGACTAGCTCAGTTCTTC. Amino acid sequence: CASSPPQAGLAQFF.

This chain uses TRBV12-5 with TRBJ2-3; possibly TRBD2 for D (5 bases). The CDR3 consists of 12 residues. CDR1 and CDR2 from the germline V gene are LGHNT and FRNRAP. V was cut by 6 bases and J by 5 bases, with 9 bases left in between. The CDR3 is CASGHGVDTQYF. The CDR3 DNA is TGTGCTAGTGGCCACGGGGTAGATACGCAGTATTTT.